This T cell receptor beta chain was retrieved from a study of fetal regulatory T cell absence and autoimmunity. V was pared by 1 base and J by 5 bases, with 8 bases between. In germline, CDR1 is SGHAT, CDR2 FQNNGV. The CDR3 consists of 13 residues. Profiled with immunoSEQ multiplex PCR; TCRdb holds only in-frame clones, not every one. The table shows around 100,000 clones, with about two thirds occurring only once. This TCR was recovered from a male donor with IPEX syndrome. V usage is TRBV11-2 and J usage is TRBJ1-1; D is undetermined. Material for sequencing was pancreas tissue. The DNA of the CDR3 is TGTGCCAGCAGCTTAGGGGAAGGGACTGAAGCTTTCTTT. Its protein product is CASSLGEGTEAFF.